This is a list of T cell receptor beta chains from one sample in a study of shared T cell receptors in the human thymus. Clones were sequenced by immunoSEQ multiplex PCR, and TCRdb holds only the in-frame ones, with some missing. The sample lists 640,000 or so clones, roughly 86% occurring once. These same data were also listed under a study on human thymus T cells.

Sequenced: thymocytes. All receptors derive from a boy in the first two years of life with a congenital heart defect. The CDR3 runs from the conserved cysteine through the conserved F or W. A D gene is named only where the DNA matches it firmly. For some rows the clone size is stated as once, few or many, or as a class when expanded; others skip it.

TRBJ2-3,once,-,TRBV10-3,CAISDHLFSADTQYF,TGTGCCATCAGTGACCATCTTTTTAGTGCAGATACGCAGTATTTT
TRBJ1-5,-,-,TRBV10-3,CAISGTDNQPQHF,TGTGCCATCAGTGGGACAGACAATCAGCCCCAGCATTTT
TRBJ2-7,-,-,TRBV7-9,CASSLGRGFYEQYF,TGTGCCAGCAGCTTAGGAAGAGGGTTCTACGAGCAGTACTTC
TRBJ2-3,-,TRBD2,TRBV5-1,CASSLWKSGRVHDTDTQYF,TGCGCCAGCAGCTTGTGGAAGAGCGGGAGAGTACACGACACAGATACGCAGTATTTT
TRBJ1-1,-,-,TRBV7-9,CASSPLSPNTEAFF,TGTGCCAGCAGCCCACTCTCTCCGAACACTGAAGCTTTCTTT
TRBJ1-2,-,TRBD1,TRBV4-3,CASSQVGTGLIFYGYTF,TGCGCCAGCAGCCAAGTGGGGACAGGGCTGATATTCTATGGCTACACCTTC
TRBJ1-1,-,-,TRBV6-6,CASCQRSNTEAFF,TGTGCCAGCTGCCAAAGGAGCAACACTGAAGCTTTCTTT
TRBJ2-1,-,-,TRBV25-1,CASSEGAGSYNEQFF,TGTGCCAGCAGTGAAGGGGCGGGGTCCTACAATGAGCAGTTCTTC
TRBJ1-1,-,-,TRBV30,CASTTDMEAHTEAFF,TGTGCCTCTACAACTGATATGGAGGCTCACACTGAAGCTTTCTTT
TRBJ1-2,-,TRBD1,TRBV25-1,CASSERGQGADYTF,TGTGCCAGCAGTGAGAGGGGACAGGGTGCGGACTACACCTTC
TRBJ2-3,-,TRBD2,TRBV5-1,CASSFGLAGGDTQYF,TGCGCCAGCAGCTTTGGGCTAGCGGGGGGAGATACGCAGTATTTT
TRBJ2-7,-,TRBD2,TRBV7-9,CASVQREAHEQYF,TGTGCCAGCGTACAGCGGGAGGCCCACGAGCAGTACTTC
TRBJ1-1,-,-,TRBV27,CASPKGGAEAFF,TGTGCCAGCCCGAAGGGGGGGGCTGAAGCTTTCTTT
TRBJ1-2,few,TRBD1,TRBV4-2,CASSQEGTGGNYGYTF,TGTGCCAGCAGCCAAGAGGGAACAGGGGGCAACTATGGCTACACCTTC
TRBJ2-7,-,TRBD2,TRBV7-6,CASSPSGRASREQYF,TGTGCCAGCAGCCCCAGCGGGAGGGCCAGTCGAGAGCAGTACTTC
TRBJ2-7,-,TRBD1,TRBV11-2,CASSLDRGWYEQYF,TGTGCCAGCAGCCTGGACAGGGGGTGGTACGAGCAGTACTTC
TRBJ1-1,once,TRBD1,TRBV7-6,CASSKGRAGGFTEAFF,TGTGCCAGCAGCAAGGGGCGGGCAGGGGGCTTCACTGAAGCTTTCTTT
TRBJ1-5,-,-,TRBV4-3,CASSQEQEIQPQHF,TGCGCCAGCAGCCAAGAACAGGAAATACAGCCCCAGCATTTT
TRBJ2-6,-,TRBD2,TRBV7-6,CASSTGTSGSGANVLTF,TGTGCCAGCAGCACCGGGACTAGCGGCTCTGGGGCCAACGTCCTGACTTTC
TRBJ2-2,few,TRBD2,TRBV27,CASSLSSLTSGSGVTGELFF,TGTGCCAGCAGTTTATCGAGCCTGACTAGCGGGAGCGGGGTAACCGGGGAGCTGTTTTTT
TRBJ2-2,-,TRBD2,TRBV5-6,CASSLARGARGLDGELFF,TGTGCCAGCAGCTTGGCCCGCGGCGCCCGGGGACTAGACGGGGAGCTGTTTTTT
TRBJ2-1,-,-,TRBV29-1,CSVEGRSYNEQFF,TGCAGCGTTGAAGGGAGGTCCTACAATGAGCAGTTCTTC
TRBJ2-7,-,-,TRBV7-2,CASSLICSSDEQYF,TGTGCCAGCAGCTTAATTTGTTCGAGCGACGAGCAGTACTTC
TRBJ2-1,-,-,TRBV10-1,CASSRGASSYNEQFF,TGCGCCAGCTCCCGGGGGGCGTCTTCCTACAATGAGCAGTTCTTC
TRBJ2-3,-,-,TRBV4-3,CASSQDPGTPKTGTQYF,TGCGCCAGCAGCCAAGATCCCGGGACTCCCAAAACGGGTACGCAGTATTTT
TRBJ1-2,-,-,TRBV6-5,CASSYEGGAILGYTF,TGTGCCAGCAGTTACGAGGGAGGGGCCATCTTAGGCTACACCTTC
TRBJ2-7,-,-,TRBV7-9,CASSPLHPYGYYEQYF,TGTGCCAGCAGCCCTCTCCATCCCTACGGGTACTACGAGCAGTACTTC
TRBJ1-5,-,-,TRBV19,CASAPGSGQPQHF,TGTGCCAGCGCTCCAGGGTCCGGCCAGCCCCAGCATTTT
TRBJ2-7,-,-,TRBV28,CASGHRSSYEQYF,TGTGCCAGCGGGCACAGGAGCTCCTACGAGCAGTACTTC
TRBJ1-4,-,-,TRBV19,CASSIPGEGKLFF,TGTGCCAGTAGTATTCCAGGCGAGGGAAAACTGTTTTTT
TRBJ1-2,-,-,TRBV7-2,CASSHGQNSYGYTF,TGTGCCAGCAGCCACGGACAGAACTCCTATGGCTACACCTTC
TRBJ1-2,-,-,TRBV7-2,CASSLVLVTFRDISGYTF,TGTGCCAGCAGCTTAGTATTGGTGACGTTTCGGGACATTTCTGGCTACACCTTC
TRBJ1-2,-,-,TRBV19,CASSINHGERQGIDGYTF,TGTGCCAGTAGTATCAACCACGGGGAGCGGCAGGGGATTGATGGCTACACCTTC
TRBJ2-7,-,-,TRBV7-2,CASGAPKGKASYEQYF,TGTGCCAGTGGGGCCCCAAAGGGCAAAGCCTCCTACGAGCAGTACTTC
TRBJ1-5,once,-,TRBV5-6,CASSLGQNQPQHF,TGTGCCAGCAGCTTGGGACAAAATCAGCCCCAGCATTTT
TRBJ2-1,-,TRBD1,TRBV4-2,CASSQDRTGGINEQFF,TGTGCCAGCAGCCAAGACAGGACAGGGGGCATCAATGAGCAGTTCTTC
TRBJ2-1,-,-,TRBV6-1,CASSSQPSGDSEQFF,TGTGCCAGCAGTTCCCAGCCATCAGGGGATTCTGAGCAGTTCTTC
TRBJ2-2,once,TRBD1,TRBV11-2,CASSRDRGRTGELFF,TGTGCCAGCAGCCGCGACAGGGGGAGGACCGGGGAGCTGTTTTTT
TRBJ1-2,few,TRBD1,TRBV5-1,CASSLRTGGDPGYTF,TGCGCCAGCAGCCTCCGGACAGGGGGTGATCCTGGCTACACCTTC
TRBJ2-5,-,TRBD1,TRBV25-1,CASSDRSGETQYF,TGTGCCAGTTCGGACAGGTCAGGGGAGACCCAGTACTTC
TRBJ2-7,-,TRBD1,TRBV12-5,CASGLVLGTGGYVYEQYF,TGTGCTAGTGGTTTGGTATTGGGGACAGGGGGATACGTTTACGAGCAGTACTTC
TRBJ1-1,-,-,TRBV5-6,CASTDYPGANTEAFF,TGTGCCAGCACCGATTACCCAGGGGCGAACACTGAAGCTTTCTTT
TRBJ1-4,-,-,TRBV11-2,CASSFGRTSFNEKLFF,TGTGCCAGCAGCTTTGGCCGGACAAGTTTTAATGAAAAACTGTTTTTT
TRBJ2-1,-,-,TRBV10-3,CASAGYNEQFF,TGTGCCTCTGCGGGGTACAATGAGCAGTTCTTC
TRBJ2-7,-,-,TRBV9,CASSVGRPPYEQYF,TGTGCCAGCAGCGTAGGGCGGCCCCCCTACGAGCAGTACTTC
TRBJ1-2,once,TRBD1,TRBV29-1,CSVAGQANYGYTF,TGCAGCGTTGCGGGACAGGCAAACTATGGCTACACCTTC
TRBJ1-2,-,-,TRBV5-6,CASSQGETFYGYTF,TGTGCCAGCAGCCAAGGTGAGACTTTCTATGGCTACACCTTC
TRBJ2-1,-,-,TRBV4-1,CASSQVRWGVYNEQFF,TGCGCCAGCAGCCAAGTTAGGTGGGGGGTATACAATGAGCAGTTCTTC